Shown below are 19 T cell receptor beta chains from a single sample sequenced in a study of technical replicates of blood from a handful of donors. Produced via immunoSEQ multiplex PCR; TCRdb's table is partial and in-frame only. The repertoire includes more than 65,000 clones, about 94% of them detected once, and less than 0.3% sits in the top ten. The specimen sequenced was T cells isolated from PBMCs. The receptors were gathered from a human donor in good health.

The chain uses TRBV5-4 and TRBJ2-7, with D uncertain. From germline, CDR1 is SGHNT and CDR2 YYREEE (reference sequence). This CDR3 region has 15 residues. V was clipped by 4 bases and J by 3 bases, with 17 bases between them. CDR3: CASSLGGGSNYEQYF. CDR3 DNA sequence: TGTGCCAGCAGCCTGGGCGGTGGTAGCAACTACGAGCAGTACTTC.

This clone appeared a single time. The CDR3 sequence is CASSLLRTGGTDTQYF. In DNA form, the CDR3 reads TGTGCCAGCAGTTTATTGCGGACAGGGGGCACAGATACGCAGTATTTT. The chain employs TRBV27 and TRBJ2-3; 9 bases align to TRBD1. The CDR3 covers 16 residues. CDR1 is MNHEY, CDR2 SMNVEV, per germline (reference sequence). V lost 1 base, J lost 1 base, and 3 bases stayed unmatched.

The V and J genes are TRBV5-1 and TRBJ2-1, with 8 bases fitting TRBD2. Germline loops: CDR1 SGHRS, CDR2 YFSETQ. Trimming removed 3 bases from V and 3 bases from J; junction bases left unmatched: 11. This CDR3 has 17 residues. CDR3 DNA: TGCGCCAGCAGCTCCGGTAGCGGGAATCTCTTCTACAATGAGCAGTTCTTC. It yields the protein CASSSGSGNLFYNEQFF.

The chain carries TRBV7-2 and TRBJ2-3, with D perhaps TRBD2 (6 bases). In germline, CDR1 is SGHTA, CDR2 FQGNSA. Trimming left V 2 bases short and J 0 bases short, with 21 bases between. CDR3 length: 19 amino acids. This CDR3 is CASSLRPPGGVSSTDTQYF. The CDR3, as DNA: TGTGCCAGCAGCTTAAGGCCTCCCGGCGGGGTATCTAGCACAGATACGCAGTATTTT.

This chain links TRBV5-6 with TRBJ2-2; possibly TRBD1 for D (5 bases). Per germline, CDR1 SGHDT and CDR2 YYEEEE. Trimming shortened V by 0 bases and J by 1 base, and 10 bases separated the two germline ends. CDR3 length: 16 residues. The CDR3 sequence: CASSLGFTGNTGELFF. CDR3 in DNA: TGTGCCAGCAGCTTGGGTTTTACAGGGAACACCGGGGAGCTGTTTTTT.

The V call is TRBV5-5, the J call TRBJ2-7; no reliable D call. The CDR3 totals 14 residues. Germline assignment: CDR1 SGHKS and CDR2 YYEKEE (reference sequence). The V gene lost 4 bases and the J gene lost 3 bases, with 14 bases spanning the gap. Here the CDR3 reads CASSPISGGYEQYF. CDR3 nucleotides: TGTGCCAGCAGCCCGATATCTGGCGGCTACGAGCAGTACTTC.

This clone appeared once. The chain carries TRBV14 and TRBJ1-1; D unresolved. Trimming took off 2 bases at V and 0 bases at J, with 10 bases between the two ends. CDR1 SGHDN and CDR2 FVKESK come from the germline V gene. CDR3 length equals 15 residues. This CDR3 reads CASSQLWQMNTEAFF. The CDR3 coding sequence is TGTGCCAGCAGCCAACTCTGGCAGATGAACACTGAAGCTTTCTTT.

J is TRBJ2-7 and V is TRBV27; TRBD2 matches 10 bases. The V gene's germline CDR1 is MNHEY and CDR2 SMNVEV (reference sequence). V trimming: 7 bases; J trimming: 3 bases; junction bases outside the gene matches: 9. The CDR3 has 15 residues. DNA of the CDR3: TGTGCCAGCACCCCCAGTGCTAGCGGGAGCTACGAGCAGTACTTC. Amino acid sequence: CASTPSASGSYEQYF.

The chain combines TRBV30 with TRBJ2-7, with D maybe TRBD2 (6 bases). Germline V lookup: CDR1 GTSNPN, CDR2 SVGIG (reference sequence). V lost 1 base, J lost 5 bases, and 9 bases lay in between. The CDR3 totals 12 residues. The CDR3 DNA sequence: TGTGCCTGGAGTGAATCTAGCGACGAGCAGTACTTC. It encodes CAWSESSDEQYF.

The chain joins TRBV10-3 to TRBJ2-5, with 9 bases lining up with TRBD1. The CDR3 spans 14 residues. CDR1 and CDR2 from the germline V gene are ENHRY and SYGVKD. J lost 2 bases, V lost 6 bases, and 4 bases had no gene match. CDR3 sequence (DNA): TGTGCCATCAGACCCGGACAGGGGCAAGAGACCCAGTACTTC. It specifies CAIRPGQGQETQYF.

The V and J genes are TRBV10-3 and TRBJ2-7; D unresolved. The germline gives CDR1 ENHRY, CDR2 SYGVKD. V was pared by 5 bases and J by 3 bases, with 5 bases between. This CDR3 comprises 11 residues. The CDR3 here is CAISYGYEQYF. CDR3 nucleotide sequence: TGTGCCATCAGTTACGGCTACGAGCAGTACTTC.

This chain connects TRBV7-9 to TRBJ2-2, with 8 bases fitting TRBD1. The CDR3 sequence is 15 residues long. V was pared by 4 bases and J by 1 base, with 2 bases of the junction left unmatched. The germline CDR1 and CDR2 sequences are SEHNR and FQNEAQ (reference sequence). The CDR3 bases are TGTGCCAGCAGCTCGGGACAGGTGAACACCGGGGAGCTGTTTTTT. Translating it yields CASSSGQVNTGELFF.

The chain is built from TRBV13 and TRBJ1-1; D gene uncertain. CDR1 and CDR2 from the germline V gene are PRHDT and FYEKMQ (reference sequence). Trimming removed 5 bases from V and 8 bases from J, with 12 bases in between. The CDR3 covers 12 residues. DNA for the CDR3: TGTGCCAGCAGCCAGAGGACGGGAGAAGCTTTCTTT. It codes for CASSQRTGEAFF.

This chain uses TRBV10-3 with TRBJ2-2; TRBD1 matches 8 bases. Germline lookup yields CDR1 ENHRY and CDR2 SYGVKD. V lost 0 bases and J lost 2; bases outside the gene matches: 8. CDR3 length equals 18 residues. The CDR3 DNA sequence: TGTGCCATCAGTGAGTCCGTAAGACAGGGGCCCAACACCGGGGAGCTGTTTTTT. This encodes CAISESVRQGPNTGELFF.

The J gene is TRBJ2-2, the V gene TRBV5-4, with TRBD2 as a possible D gene (6 bases). The CDR3 is made up of 16 amino acids. In germline, CDR1 is SGHNT, CDR2 YYREEE (reference sequence). V gave up 1 base and J gave up 5 bases, with 15 bases separating them. CDR3 sequence: CASSLMFYGSTGELFF. The DNA of the CDR3 is TGTGCCAGCAGCTTGATGTTCTACGGGAGTACCGGGGAGCTGTTTTTT. Full variable domain (rest looked up from reference TRBV5-4 and TRBJ2-2): ETGVTQSPTHLIKTRGQQVTLRCSSQSGHNTVSWYQQALGQGPQFIFQYYREEENGRGNFPPRFSGLQFPNYSSELNVNALELDDSALYLCASSLMFYGSTGELFFGEGSRLTVL.

The chain joins TRBV9 to TRBJ1-5; 7 bases fit TRBD1. Trimming removed 3 bases from V and 3 bases from J; junction bases left unmatched: 3. CDR1 and CDR2 from the germline V gene are SGDLS and YYNGEE. The CDR3 runs to 14 residues. The CDR3 here is CASSGGQINQPQHF. CDR3 in DNA: TGTGCCAGCAGCGGGGGACAGATCAATCAGCCCCAGCATTTT.

The rearrangement joins TRBV20-1 to TRBJ2-1; the D is unclear. This CDR3 is 9 amino acids long. Germline V gene data show CDR1 as DFQATT and CDR2 as SNEGSKA (reference sequence). V was shortened by 6 bases and J by 5 bases, with 2 bases between the two germline ends. The CDR3 reads CSANNEQFF. The CDR3 region has the DNA TGCAGTGCCAACAATGAGCAGTTCTTC.

The rearrangement links TRBV11-3 to TRBJ2-6; 8 nucleotides match TRBD1. V dropped 5 bases and J dropped 4; count of bases not matched to a gene: 13. This CDR3 spans 18 amino acids. Looked up from germline, CDR1 is SGHNT and CDR2 is YENEEA. CDR3: CASSHGQGDFGGANVLTF. The CDR3 DNA reads TGTGCCAGCAGCCACGGACAGGGAGACTTTGGGGGGGCCAACGTCCTGACTTTC.

The chain joins TRBV29-1 to TRBJ2-2, with D perhaps TRBD2 (5 bases). Trimming shortened V by 7 bases and J by 2 bases, and 8 bases separated the two germline ends. Germline V gene data show CDR1 as SQVTM and CDR2 as ANQGSEA. CDR3 length equals 12 residues. The chain's CDR3 is CSGTGNTGELFF. DNA of the CDR3: TGCAGCGGGACTGGAAACACCGGGGAGCTGTTTTTT.